This T cell receptor beta chain was recorded in a study of blood T cells in healthy people across ages. This CDR3 is built from 16 residues. Between the trimmed V and J ends, which lost 0 bases and 15 bases, there was a span of 24 bases. The germline V gene encodes CDR1 MGHRA and CDR2 YSYEKL. About this clonotype itself: The antigen is unknown.

Using a J-beta primer mix together with a sample-barcoded 5' primer, a second PCR was run for about 6 to 12 cycles. A template-switch adaptor containing 12 random nucleotides labeled each cDNA molecule. TCRdb redid the calling of the 5' RACE reads with MiXCR, one entry per CDR3 protein. The table includes about 640,000 distinct CDR3 sequences, roughly 53% detected once. Overall study findings and caveats: No one knew whether donors had CMV, which possibly confounded expanded clonotype changes.

The TCR sequence derives from a man aged 55 to 70 in good health. The gene calls are TRBV4-1 and TRBJ1-5, with D perhaps matching TRBD1 (6 bases). The sample consisted of blood. The CDR3 region is CASSQDWDNRGSGRHF. CDR3 DNA: TGCGCCAGCAGCCAAGATTGGGACAATCGAGGGTCGGGTCGGCATTTT.